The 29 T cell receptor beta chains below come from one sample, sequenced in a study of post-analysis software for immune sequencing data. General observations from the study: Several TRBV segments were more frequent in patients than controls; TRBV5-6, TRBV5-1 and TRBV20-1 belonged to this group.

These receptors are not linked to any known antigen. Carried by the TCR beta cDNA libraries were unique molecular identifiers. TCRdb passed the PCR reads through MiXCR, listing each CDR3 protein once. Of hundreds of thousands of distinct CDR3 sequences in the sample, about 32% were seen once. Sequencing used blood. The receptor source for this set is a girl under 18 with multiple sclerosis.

In DNA form, the CDR3 reads TGTGCCAGCAGCTCCCTGCAGGGCGGTGAGCAGTTCTTC. Amino acid sequence: CASSSLQGGEQFF. The chain carries TRBV7-6 and TRBJ2-1, with D maybe TRBD1 (5 bases). This CDR3 is 13 amino acids long. The V end lost 4 bases, the J end lost 9 bases, and 13 bases lay between the germline ends. Germline V gene data show CDR1 as SGHVS and CDR2 as FNYEAQ.

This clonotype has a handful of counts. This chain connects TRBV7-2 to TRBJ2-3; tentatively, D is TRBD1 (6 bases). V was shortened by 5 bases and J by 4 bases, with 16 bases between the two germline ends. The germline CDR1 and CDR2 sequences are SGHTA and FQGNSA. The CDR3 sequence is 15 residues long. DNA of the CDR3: TGTGCCAGCAGCCGACGCACAGGGCCGGCAGATACGCAGTATTTT. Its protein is CASSRRTGPADTQYF.

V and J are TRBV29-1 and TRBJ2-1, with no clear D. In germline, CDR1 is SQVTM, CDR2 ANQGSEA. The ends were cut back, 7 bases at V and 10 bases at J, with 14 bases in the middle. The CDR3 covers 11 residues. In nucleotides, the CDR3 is TGCAGCGCCTCCCACGTGGTCGAGCAGTTCTTC. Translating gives CSASHVVEQFF.

This CDR3 is CASSPWGTGETQYF. The CDR3 DNA reads as TGTGCCAGCAGTCCGTGGGGGACCGGGGAGACCCAGTACTTC. V and J are TRBV27 and TRBJ2-5; perhaps D is TRBD1 or TRBD2 (5 bases each). The germline V gene has CDR1 MNHEY and CDR2 SMNVEV (reference sequence). The CDR3 totals 14 residues. Deletions cut 5 bases from V and 5 bases from J, with 15 bases between.

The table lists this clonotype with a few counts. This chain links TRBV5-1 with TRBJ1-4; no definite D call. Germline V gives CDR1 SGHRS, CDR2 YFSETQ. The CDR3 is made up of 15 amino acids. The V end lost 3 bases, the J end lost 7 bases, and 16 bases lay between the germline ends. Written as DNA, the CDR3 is TGCGCCAGCAGCTGGTCGGTTGACGGAAGTGAAAAACTGTTTTTT. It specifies CASSWSVDGSEKLFF.

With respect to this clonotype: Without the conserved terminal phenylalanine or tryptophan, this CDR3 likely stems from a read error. The CDR3 is CSARPTNQPQHY. In nucleotides, the CDR3 is TGCAGTGCTCGACCGACCAATCAGCCCCAGCATTAT. The chain uses TRBV20-1 and TRBJ1-5; no definite D call. V lost 5 bases to trimming and J lost 3 bases, with 8 bases between them. Germline V gene sequence: CDR1 DFQATT, CDR2 SNEGSKA (reference sequence). This CDR3 contains 12 residues.

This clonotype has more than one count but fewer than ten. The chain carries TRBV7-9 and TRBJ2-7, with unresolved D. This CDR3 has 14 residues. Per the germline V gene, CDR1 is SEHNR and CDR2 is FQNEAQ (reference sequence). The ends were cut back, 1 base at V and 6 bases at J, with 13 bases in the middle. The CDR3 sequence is CASSLESPVPEQYF. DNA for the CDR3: TGTGCCAGCAGCTTAGAATCCCCCGTACCCGAGCAGTACTTC.

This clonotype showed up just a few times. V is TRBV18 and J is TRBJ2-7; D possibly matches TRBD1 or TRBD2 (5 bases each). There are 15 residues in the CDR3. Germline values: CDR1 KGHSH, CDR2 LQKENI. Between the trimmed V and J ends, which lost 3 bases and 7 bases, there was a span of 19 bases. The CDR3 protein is CASSPSVTGWGEQYF. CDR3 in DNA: TGTGCCAGCTCACCGAGCGTGACGGGCTGGGGGGAGCAGTACTTC. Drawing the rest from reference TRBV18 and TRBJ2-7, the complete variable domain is NAGVMQNPRHLVRRRGQEARLRCSPMKGHSHVYWYRQLPEEGLKFMVYLQKENIIDESGMPKERFSAEFPKEGPSILRIQQVVRGDSAAYFCASSPSVTGWGEQYFGPGTRLTVT.

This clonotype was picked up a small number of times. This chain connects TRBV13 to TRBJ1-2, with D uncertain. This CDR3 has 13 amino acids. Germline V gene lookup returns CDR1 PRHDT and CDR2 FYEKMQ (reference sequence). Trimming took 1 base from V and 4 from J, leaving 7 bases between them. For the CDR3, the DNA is TGTGCCAGCAGCTTAGCAAACTTCTATGGCTACACCTTC. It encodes CASSLANFYGYTF.

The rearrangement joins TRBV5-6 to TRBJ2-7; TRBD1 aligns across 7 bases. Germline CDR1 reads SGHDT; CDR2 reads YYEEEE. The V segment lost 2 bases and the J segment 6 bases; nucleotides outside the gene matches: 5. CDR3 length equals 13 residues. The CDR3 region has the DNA TGTGCCAGCAGCTTAGGGACAGCCACCGAGCAGTACTTC. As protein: CASSLGTATEQYF. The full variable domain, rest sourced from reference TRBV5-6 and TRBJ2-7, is DAGVTQSPTHLIKTRGQQVTLRCSPKSGHDTVSWYQQALGQGPQFIFQYYEEEERQRGNFPDRFSGHQFPNYSSELNVNALLLGDSALYLCASSLGTATEQYFGPGTRLTVT.

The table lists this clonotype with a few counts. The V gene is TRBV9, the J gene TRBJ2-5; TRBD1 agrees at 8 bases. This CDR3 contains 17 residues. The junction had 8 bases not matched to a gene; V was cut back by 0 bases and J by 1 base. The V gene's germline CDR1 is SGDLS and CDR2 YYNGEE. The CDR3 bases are TGTGCCAGCAGCGTAGCCCCCACAGGGGGAGGCCAAGAGACCCAGTACTTC. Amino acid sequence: CASSVAPTGGGQETQYF.

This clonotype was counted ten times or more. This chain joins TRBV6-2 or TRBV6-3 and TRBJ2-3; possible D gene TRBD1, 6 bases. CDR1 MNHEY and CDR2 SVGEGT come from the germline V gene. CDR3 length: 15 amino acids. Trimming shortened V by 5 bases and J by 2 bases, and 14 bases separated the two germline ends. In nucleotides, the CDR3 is TGTGCCAGCAGTAGGGGGACACTAGTCACAGATACGCAGTATTTT. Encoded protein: CASSRGTLVTDTQYF.

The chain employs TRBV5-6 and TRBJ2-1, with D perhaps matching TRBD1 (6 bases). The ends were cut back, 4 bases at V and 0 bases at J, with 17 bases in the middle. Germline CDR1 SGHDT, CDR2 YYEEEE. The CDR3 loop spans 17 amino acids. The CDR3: CASSDSRDTGSYNEQFF. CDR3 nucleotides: TGTGCCAGCAGCGATAGCCGGGACACTGGCTCCTACAATGAGCAGTTCTTC. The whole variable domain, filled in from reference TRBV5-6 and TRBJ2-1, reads DAGVTQSPTHLIKTRGQQVTLRCSPKSGHDTVSWYQQALGQGPQFIFQYYEEEERQRGNFPDRFSGHQFPNYSSELNVNALLLGDSALYLCASSDSRDTGSYNEQFFGPGTRLTVL.

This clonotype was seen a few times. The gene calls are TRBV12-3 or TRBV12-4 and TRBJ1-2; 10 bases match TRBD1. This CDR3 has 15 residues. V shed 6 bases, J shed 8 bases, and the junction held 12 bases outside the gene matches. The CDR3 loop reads CASRPGTGDESGYTF. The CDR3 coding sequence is TGTGCCAGCAGACCCGGGACAGGGGACGAGTCGGGCTACACCTTC.

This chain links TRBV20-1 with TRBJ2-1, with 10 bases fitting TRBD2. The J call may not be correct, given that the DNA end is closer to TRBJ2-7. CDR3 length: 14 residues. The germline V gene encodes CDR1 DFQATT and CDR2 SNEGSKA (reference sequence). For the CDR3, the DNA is TGCAGTGCGGGGAGGACTAGCGGCTACAATGAGCAGTACTTC. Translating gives CSAGRTSGYNEQYF.

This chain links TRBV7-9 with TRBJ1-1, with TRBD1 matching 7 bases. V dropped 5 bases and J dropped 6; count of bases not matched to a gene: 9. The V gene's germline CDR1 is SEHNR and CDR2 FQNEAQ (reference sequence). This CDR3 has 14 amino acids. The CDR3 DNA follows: TGTGCCAGCAGCCCTCAGGGGGGGCTGGCTGAAGCTTTCTTT. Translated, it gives CASSPQGGLAEAFF.

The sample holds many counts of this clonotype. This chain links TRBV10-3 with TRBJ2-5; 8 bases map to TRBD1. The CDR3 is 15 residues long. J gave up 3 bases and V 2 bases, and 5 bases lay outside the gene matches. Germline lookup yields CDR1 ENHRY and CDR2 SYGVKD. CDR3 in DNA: TGTGCCATCAGTGAGGGAGGACAGGGAAAAGAGACCCAGTACTTC. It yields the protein CAISEGGQGKETQYF.

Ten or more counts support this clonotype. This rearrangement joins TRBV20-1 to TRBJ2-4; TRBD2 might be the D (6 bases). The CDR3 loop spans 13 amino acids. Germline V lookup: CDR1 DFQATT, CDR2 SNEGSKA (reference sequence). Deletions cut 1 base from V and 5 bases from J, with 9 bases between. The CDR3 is CSARGDWENIQYF. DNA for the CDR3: TGCAGTGCTAGAGGGGACTGGGAAAACATTCAGTACTTC.

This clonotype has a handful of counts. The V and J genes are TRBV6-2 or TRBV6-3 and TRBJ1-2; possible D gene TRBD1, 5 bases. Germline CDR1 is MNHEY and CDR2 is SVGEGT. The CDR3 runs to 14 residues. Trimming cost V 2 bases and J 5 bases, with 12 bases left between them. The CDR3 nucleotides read TGTGCCAGCAGTTACACCGACAGAGCTTATGGCTACACCTTC. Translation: CASSYTDRAYGYTF.

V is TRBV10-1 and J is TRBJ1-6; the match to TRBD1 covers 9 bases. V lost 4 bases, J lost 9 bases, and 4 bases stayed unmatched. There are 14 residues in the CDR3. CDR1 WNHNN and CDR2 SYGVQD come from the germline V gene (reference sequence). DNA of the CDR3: TGCGCCAGCAGTGTGGGGACAGGGATTTCACCCCTCCACTTT. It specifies CASSVGTGISPLHF.

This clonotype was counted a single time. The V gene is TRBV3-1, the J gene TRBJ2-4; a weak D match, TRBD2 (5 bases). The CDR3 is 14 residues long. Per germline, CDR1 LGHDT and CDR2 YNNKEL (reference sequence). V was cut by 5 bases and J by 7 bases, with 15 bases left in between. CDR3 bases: TGTGCCAGCAGCGCGACTAACGGGTTGAACATTCAGTACTTC. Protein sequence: CASSATNGLNIQYF.

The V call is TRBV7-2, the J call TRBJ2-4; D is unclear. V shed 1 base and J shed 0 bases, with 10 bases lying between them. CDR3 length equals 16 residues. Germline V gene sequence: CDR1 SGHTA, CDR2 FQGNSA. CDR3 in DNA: TGTGCCAGCAGCTTAGGCTCAATTCTAGCCAAAAACATTCAGTACTTC. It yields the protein CASSLGSILAKNIQYF.

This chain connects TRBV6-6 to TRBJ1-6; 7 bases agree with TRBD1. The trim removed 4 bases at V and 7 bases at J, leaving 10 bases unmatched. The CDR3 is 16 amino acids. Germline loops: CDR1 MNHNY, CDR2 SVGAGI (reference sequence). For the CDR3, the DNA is TGTGCCAGCAGTTCTGCCCGACGGACAGGAAATTCACCCCTCCACTTT. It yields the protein CASSSARRTGNSPLHF.

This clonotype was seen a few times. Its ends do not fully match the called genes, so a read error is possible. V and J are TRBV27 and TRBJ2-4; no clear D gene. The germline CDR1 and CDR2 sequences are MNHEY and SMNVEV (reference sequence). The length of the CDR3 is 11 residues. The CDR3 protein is CACSRGNIQYF. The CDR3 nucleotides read TGTGCCTGCAGCAGAGGAAACATTCAGTACTTC.

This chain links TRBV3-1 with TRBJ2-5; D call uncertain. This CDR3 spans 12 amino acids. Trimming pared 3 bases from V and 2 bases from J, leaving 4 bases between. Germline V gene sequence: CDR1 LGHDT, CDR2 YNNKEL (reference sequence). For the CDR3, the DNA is TGTGCCAGCAGCCACCGACAAGAGACCCAGTACTTC. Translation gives CASSHRQETQYF.

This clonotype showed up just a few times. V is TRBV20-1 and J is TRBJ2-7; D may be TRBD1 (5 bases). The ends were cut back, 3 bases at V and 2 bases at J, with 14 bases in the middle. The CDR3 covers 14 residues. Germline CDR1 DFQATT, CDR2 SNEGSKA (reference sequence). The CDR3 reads CSARGLPGAYEQYF. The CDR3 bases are TGCAGTGCTAGGGGGCTTCCGGGCGCCTACGAGCAGTACTTC.

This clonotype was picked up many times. The CDR3 spells CASSKGFSSYEQYF. In nucleotides, the CDR3 is TGTGCCAGCAGTAAGGGCTTCAGCTCCTACGAGCAGTACTTC. V is TRBV7-2 and J is TRBJ2-7; D is undetermined. V was shortened by 6 bases and J by 0 bases, with 12 bases between the two germline ends. The CDR3 spans 14 residues. Germline loops: CDR1 SGHTA, CDR2 FQGNSA.

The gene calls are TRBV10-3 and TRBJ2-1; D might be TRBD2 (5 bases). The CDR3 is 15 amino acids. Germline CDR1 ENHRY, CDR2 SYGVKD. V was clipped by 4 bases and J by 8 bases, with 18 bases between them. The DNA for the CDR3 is TGTGCCATCAGTGGGGGTAACGGGAACGGGGATGAGCAGTTCTTC. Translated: CAISGGNGNGDEQFF.

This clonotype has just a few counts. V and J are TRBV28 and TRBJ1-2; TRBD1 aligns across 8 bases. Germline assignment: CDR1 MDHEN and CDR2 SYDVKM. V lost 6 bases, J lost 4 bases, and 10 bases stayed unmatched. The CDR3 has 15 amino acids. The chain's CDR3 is CASSQPGQGVYGYTF. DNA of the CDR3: TGTGCCAGCAGCCAACCCGGACAGGGCGTCTATGGCTACACCTTC.